Sequencing of this T cell receptor (beta chain) was carried out in a study of radiotherapy plus CTLA-4 blockade in lung cancer. Study context: Of the patients, about 19% showed objective responses and around 32% attained disease control.

Study findings and constraints: Early clone dynamics of blood T cells, plus interferon-beta, reportedly predicted response best. Blood-borne expansion of tumor-derived TCR clones followed radiotherapy plus ipilimumab.

With regard to this clone: Its antigen is currently unknown.

Clones were read by immunoSEQ multiplex PCR, and TCRdb kept only the in-frame ones, dropping some. Of approximately 76,000 clones in the sample, around 76% were seen once. The ends lost 4 bases at V and 3 bases at J; junction bases unmatched: 3. The CDR3 length is 16 residues. CDR1 and CDR2 from the germline V gene are MNHEY and SMNVEV (reference sequence). CTLA-4 blockade using ipilimumab, together with focal radiation, was received by patients with chemo-refractory metastatic non-small-cell lung cancer. The TCR was taken from a human donor with non-small cell lung cancer who had a partial response to radiotherapy plus ipilimumab. Some clones in this sample may be carry-over from other donors' samples. The chain is built from TRBV27 and TRBJ2-1; 13 bases are shared with TRBD2. This specimen was peripheral blood, taken from a patient treated with radiotherapy plus ipilimumab. This chain's CDR3 is CASSSGLAGLYNEQFF. In nucleotides, the CDR3 is TGTGCCAGCAGTTCGGGACTAGCGGGACTCTACAATGAGCAGTTCTTC.